This T cell receptor beta chain originates from a study of beta chain features in type 1 diabetes (dated by TCRdb to the late 2010s). With respect to the entire study: No differences in mean age, gender distribution, total cell number or subset yield were found between patients and healthy donors. A total of under 140,000,000 sorted cells were examined across all samples, and the number of cells per subset was strongly correlated with RNA yield. In the study, TCRB repertoires of sorted circulating CD4+ T cell subsets from recently diagnosed type 1 diabetes patients were compared with those of matched healthy donors. Whereas all 30 or so donors provided naive and central memory subsets, regulatory and stem cell-like memory subsets were isolated from just 8 patients and about 8 healthy donors.

The trim is 4 bases for V and 1 base for J, with a gap of 13 bases between the germline ends. From the cysteine through the phenylalanine, the CDR3 covers 15 amino acids. Only the CDR3 DNA stays, 45 bases, in frame from base 1. According to the germline V gene, CDR1 reads SGHRS and CDR2 reads YFSETQ. Each donor gave one peripheral blood draw, roughly 110 mL on average, collected into heparinised tubes. A BD FACSAria II and a panel including CD45RO, CCR7, CD25, CD127, CD95 and CD27 were used to sort naive, central memory, regulatory and stem cell-like memory CD4+ T cells. A purity above 98% was achieved for all sorted populations. Right away, PBMCs were isolated by Lymphoprep density gradient centrifugation and were stained directly, with no culture step. To minimize batch effects, samples were stained and sorted in pairs, one healthy donor with one patient per experiment. Regarding this clone: Its antigen is unknown. No per-base quality is available; no much larger clone lies one base away.

Paper-wide results and their limitations: Because small numbers of individuals were included in the HLA sub-analyses, any influence of HLA type on TCRB rearrangement was left unresolved. PCR might favor shorter templates, but patient and control samples were amplified and corrected together, so any skew would affect both groups equally. Sequencing cDNA rather than genomic DNA could over-represent highly expressing activated cells, although activation and CD3 levels did not differ between groups. In all four CD4+ subsets, TCRB CDR3 length was moderately but significantly shorter in type 1 diabetes patients. Naive, central memory and regulatory TCRB repertoires appeared to be more alike among patients than among healthy donors. Fewer insertions and more nucleotide deletions at VDJ recombination sites were observed in patients with type 1 diabetes, implying thymic rearrangement abnormalities.

The High Capacity cDNA Reverse Transcription Kit was used to reverse transcribe all of the isolated RNA, meaning that expressed TCRB transcripts were what got sequenced. Naive, central memory and regulatory T cell samples underwent deep immunoSEQ sequencing, averaging roughly 3.3 million total reads per sample. Sorted cells were lysed in RLT buffer, and RNA was extracted using DNase-treated RNeasy Micro or Mini kits according to cell number. To prevent cross-contamination, each cell subset was processed individually, whereas patient and healthy donor samples were processed jointly. The immunoSEQ multiplex PCR was used to amplify TCRB sequences from cDNA, yielding 87-bp fragments that span the CDR3 region. Sequencing of the amplicons was performed on the Illumina HiSeq platform. The study's processing was this. Synthetic template baselines were used to correct PCR bias computationally, reads within Hamming distance 2 were collapsed, and singletons that could not be merged were discarded. Reads were aligned against IMGT to assign V, D and J genes, CDR3 length and insertions or deletions at six rearrangement sites. Within each subset, clonotype counts were normalized to sorted cell number, and only after that were true diversity and Gini coefficients computed with the tcR R package. The overlap coefficient, calculated on TCRB nucleotide sequences, was used to measure repertoire sharing. This is the immuneACCESS table as TCRdb keeps it, with only in-frame sequences that have V and J called. A part of the clones is gone; compared with another copy, unresolved V genes explain less than half, and the rest is unexplained. D and trimming were read from the DNA, whereas the V and J calls and clone size are those reported in that table. The sample yields 150,000 to 190,000 clones; over 7.5% were counted once. 0.65% of the sample rests with the top ten.

Sequenced input: central memory CD4+ T cells from blood. The sequence joins TRBV5-1 to TRBJ2-3; the D gene is perhaps TRBD2, on 5 matching bases. The receptor was isolated from a man between 18 and 35 years old in good health. The CDR3 reads as follows: CASSPEGARTDTQYF. The sequenced DNA: TGCGCCAGCAGCCCTGAGGGCGCTCGCACAGATACGCAGTATTTT.